These T cell receptor beta chains were read from a single sample in a study of blood T cell repertoires in COVID-19. Data came from immunoSEQ multiplex PCR; TCRdb stores just in-frame clones and leaves some out. Among 310,000 or so clones listed, about 87% were seen once. The sequencing sample was made of PBMCs or T cells enriched from blood (not recorded which). These receptors all stem from a young woman who had recovered from COVID-19. Both conserved end residues are trimmed from each CDR3. The order of the fields is V gene, J gene, CDR3 length, CDR3 protein.

V gene: TRBV5-4; J gene: TRBJ1-1; CDR3 length: 11; CDR3 protein: ASSTTVAGEAF
V gene: TRBV2; J gene: TRBJ2-1; CDR3 length: 9; CDR3 protein: ASLGRGEQF
V gene: TRBV5-1; J gene: TRBJ2-3; CDR3 length: 14; CDR3 protein: ASSLENGAGTDTQY
V gene: TRBV6-2/TRBV6-3; J gene: TRBJ1-1; CDR3 length: 13; CDR3 protein: ASSSDRVMNTEAF
V gene: TRBV11-2; J gene: TRBJ1-6; CDR3 length: 14; CDR3 protein: ASSSTGGASHSPLH
V gene: TRBV3-1/TRBV3-2; J gene: TRBJ2-1; CDR3 length: 11; CDR3 protein: ASSPLTRNEQF
V gene: TRBV24-1; J gene: TRBJ2-1; CDR3 length: 12; CDR3 protein: ATSITGGYNEQF
V gene: TRBV11-2; J gene: TRBJ1-1; CDR3 length: 10; CDR3 protein: ASSLEAVEAF
V gene: TRBV11-3; J gene: TRBJ1-1; CDR3 length: 11; CDR3 protein: ASSRQRNTEAF
V gene: TRBV5-1; J gene: TRBJ2-3; CDR3 length: 17; CDR3 protein: ASSLGLAAIPARGDTQY
V gene: TRBV5-1; J gene: TRBJ1-1; CDR3 length: 13; CDR3 protein: ASSLASGGETEAF
V gene: TRBV6-5; J gene: TRBJ1-1; CDR3 length: 11; CDR3 protein: ASSSGDYTEAF
V gene: TRBV20-1; J gene: TRBJ2-3; CDR3 length: 9; CDR3 protein: SGQTSDTQY
V gene: TRBV18; J gene: TRBJ1-2; CDR3 length: 11; CDR3 protein: ASSPRFDRGYT
V gene: TRBV5-6; J gene: TRBJ1-4; CDR3 length: 12; CDR3 protein: ASSQTTTGEKLF
V gene: TRBV28; J gene: TRBJ1-5; CDR3 length: 16; CDR3 protein: ASSKNIGQGAINQPQH
V gene: TRBV28; J gene: TRBJ1-5; CDR3 length: 11; CDR3 protein: ASSIGGNQPQH
V gene: TRBV6-5; J gene: TRBJ1-2; CDR3 length: 12; CDR3 protein: ASRTQGANYGYT